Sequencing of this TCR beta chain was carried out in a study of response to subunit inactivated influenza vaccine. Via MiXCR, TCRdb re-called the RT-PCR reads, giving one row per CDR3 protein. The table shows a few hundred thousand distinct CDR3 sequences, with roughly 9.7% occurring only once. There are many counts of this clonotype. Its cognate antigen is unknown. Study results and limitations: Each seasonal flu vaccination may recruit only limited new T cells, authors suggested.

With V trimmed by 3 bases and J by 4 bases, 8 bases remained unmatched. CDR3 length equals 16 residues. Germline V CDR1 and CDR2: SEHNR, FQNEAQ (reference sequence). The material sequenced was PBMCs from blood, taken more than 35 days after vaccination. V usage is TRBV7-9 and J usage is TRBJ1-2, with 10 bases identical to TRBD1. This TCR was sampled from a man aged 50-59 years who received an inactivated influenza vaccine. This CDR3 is CASSFEARTGGYGYTF. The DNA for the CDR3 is TGTGCCAGCAGCTTTGAAGCCAGGACAGGGGGCTATGGCTACACCTTC.